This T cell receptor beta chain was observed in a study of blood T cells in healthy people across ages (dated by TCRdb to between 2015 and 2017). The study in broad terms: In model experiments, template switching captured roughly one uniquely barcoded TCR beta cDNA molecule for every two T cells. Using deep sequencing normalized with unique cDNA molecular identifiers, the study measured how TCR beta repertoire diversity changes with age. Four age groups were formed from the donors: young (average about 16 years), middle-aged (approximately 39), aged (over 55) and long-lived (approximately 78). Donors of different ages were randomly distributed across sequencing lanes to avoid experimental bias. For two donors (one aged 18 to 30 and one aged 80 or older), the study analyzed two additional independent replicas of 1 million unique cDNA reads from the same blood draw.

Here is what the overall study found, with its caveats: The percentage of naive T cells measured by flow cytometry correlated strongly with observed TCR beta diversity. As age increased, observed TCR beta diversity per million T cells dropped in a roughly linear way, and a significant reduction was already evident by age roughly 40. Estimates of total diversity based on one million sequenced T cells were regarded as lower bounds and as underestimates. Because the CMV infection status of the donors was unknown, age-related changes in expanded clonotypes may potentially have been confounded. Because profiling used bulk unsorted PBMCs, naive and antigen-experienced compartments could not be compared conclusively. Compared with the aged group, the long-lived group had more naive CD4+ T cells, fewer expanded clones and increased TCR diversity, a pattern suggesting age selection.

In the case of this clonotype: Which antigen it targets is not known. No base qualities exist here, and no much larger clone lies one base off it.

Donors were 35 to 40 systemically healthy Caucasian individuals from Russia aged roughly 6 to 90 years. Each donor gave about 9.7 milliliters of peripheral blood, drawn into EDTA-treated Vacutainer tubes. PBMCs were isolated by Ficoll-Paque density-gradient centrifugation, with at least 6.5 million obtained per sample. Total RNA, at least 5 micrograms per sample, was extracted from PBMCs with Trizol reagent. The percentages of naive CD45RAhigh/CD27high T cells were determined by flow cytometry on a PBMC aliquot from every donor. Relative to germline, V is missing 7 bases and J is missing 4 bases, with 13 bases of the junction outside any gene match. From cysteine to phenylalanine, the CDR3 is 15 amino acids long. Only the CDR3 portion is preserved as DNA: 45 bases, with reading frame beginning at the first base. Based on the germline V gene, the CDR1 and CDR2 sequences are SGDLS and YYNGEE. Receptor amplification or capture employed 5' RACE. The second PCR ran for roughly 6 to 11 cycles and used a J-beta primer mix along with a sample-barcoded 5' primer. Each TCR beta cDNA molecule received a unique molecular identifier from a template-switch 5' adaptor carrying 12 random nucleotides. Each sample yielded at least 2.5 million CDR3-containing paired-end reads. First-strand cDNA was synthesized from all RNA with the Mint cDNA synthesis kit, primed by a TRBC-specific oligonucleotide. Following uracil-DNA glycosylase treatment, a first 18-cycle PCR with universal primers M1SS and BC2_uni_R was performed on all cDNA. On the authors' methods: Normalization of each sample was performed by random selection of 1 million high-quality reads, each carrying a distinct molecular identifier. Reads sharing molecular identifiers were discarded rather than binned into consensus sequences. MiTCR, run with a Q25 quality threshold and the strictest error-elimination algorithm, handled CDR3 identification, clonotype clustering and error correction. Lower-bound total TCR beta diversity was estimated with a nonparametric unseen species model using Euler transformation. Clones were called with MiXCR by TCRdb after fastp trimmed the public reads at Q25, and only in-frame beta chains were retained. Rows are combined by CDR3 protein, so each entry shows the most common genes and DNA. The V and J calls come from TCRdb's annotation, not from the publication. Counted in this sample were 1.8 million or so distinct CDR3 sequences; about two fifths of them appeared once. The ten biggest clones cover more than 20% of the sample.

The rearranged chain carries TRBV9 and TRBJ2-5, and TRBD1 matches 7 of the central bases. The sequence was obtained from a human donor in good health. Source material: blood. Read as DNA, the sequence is TGTGCCAGCGGTACCTCAGCCGGGACAGCAGAGACCCAGTACTTC. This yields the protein CASGTSAGTAETQYF.